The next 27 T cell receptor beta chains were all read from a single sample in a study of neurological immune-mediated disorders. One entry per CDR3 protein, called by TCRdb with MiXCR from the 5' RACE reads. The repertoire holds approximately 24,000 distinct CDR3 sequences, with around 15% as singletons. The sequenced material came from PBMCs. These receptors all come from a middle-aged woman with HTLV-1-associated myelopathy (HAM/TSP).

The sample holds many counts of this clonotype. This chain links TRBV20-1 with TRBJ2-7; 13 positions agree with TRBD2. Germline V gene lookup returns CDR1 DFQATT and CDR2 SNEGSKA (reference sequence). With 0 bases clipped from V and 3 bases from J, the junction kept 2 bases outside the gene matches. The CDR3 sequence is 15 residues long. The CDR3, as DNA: TGCAGTGCTAGAGATGGGACTAGCGGGGTCTACGAGCAGTACGTC. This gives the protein CSARDGTSGVYEQYV.

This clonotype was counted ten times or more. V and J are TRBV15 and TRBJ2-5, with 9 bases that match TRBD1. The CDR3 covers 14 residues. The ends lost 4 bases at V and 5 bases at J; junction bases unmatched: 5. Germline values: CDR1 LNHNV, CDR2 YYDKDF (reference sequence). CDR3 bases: TGTGCCACCAGCACGACAGGGGGGTGGGAGACCCAGTACTTC. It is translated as CATSTTGGWETQYF.

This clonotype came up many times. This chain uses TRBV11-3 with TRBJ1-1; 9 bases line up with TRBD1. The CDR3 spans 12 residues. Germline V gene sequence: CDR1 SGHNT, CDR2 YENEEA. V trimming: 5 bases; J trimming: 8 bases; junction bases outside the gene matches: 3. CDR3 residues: CASSLGQGEAFF. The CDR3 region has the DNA TGTGCCAGCAGCCTCGGACAGGGGGAAGCTTTCTTT.

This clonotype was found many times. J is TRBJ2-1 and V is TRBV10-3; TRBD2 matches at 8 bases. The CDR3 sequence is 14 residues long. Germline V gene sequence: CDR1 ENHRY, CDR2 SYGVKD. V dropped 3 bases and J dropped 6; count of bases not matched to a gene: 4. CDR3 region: CAISDTTSGNEQFF. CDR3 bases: TGTGCCATCAGTGATACCACTAGCGGCAATGAGCAGTTCTTC.

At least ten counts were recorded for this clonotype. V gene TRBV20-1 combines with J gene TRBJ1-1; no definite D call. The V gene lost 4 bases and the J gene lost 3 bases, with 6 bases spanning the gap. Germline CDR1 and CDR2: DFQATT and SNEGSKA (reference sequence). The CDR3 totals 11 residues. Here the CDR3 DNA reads TGCAGTGCTAAGACTTACACTGAAGCTTTCTTT. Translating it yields CSAKTYTEAFF.

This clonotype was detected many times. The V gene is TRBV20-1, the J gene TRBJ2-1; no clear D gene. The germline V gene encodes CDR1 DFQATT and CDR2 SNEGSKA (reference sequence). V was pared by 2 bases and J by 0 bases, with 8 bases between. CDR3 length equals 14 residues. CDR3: CSARLGSSYNEQFF. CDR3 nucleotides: TGCAGTGCTAGACTAGGAAGCTCCTACAATGAGCAGTTCTTC.

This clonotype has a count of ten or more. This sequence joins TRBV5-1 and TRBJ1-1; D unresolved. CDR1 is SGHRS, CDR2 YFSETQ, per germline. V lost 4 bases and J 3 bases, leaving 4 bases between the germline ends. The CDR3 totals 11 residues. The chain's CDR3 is CASSRDTEAFF. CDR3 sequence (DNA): TGCGCCAGCAGCCGTGACACTGAAGCTTTCTTT.

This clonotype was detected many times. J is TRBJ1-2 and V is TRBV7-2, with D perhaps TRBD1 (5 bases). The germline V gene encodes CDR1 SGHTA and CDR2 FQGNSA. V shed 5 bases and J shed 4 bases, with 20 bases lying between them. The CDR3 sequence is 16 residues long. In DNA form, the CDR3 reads TGTGCCAGCAGCAAGTGGAGTTCTACTGGGGGCTATGGCTACACCTTC. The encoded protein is CASSKWSSTGGYGYTF.

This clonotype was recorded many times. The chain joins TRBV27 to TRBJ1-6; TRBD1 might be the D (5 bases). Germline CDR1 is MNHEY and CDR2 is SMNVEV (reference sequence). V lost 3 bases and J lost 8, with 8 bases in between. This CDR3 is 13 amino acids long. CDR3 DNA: TGTGCCAGCAGTTTCGCCAGGGATTCACCCCTCCACTTT. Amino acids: CASSFARDSPLHF.

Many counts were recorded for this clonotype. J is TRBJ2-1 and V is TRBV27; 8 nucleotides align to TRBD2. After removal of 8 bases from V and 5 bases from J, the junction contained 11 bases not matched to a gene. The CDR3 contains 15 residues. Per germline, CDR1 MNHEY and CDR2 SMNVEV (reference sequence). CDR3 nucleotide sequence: TGTGCCAGCCAGTACAAGGGAGCGGGGGACAATGAGCAGTTCTTC. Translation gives CASQYKGAGDNEQFF.

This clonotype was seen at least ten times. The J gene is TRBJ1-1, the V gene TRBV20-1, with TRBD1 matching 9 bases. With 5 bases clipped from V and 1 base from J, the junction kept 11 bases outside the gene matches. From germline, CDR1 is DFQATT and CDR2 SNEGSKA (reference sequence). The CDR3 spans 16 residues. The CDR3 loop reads CSAPPEWGQGNTEAFF. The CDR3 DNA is TGCAGTGCTCCCCCGGAGTGGGGACAGGGGAACACTGAAGCTTTCTTT.

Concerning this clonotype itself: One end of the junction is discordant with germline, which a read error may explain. The CDR3 nucleotides read TGTGCTAGCAGTCGGGTCAACTATGGCTACACCTTC. Encoded protein: CASSRVNYGYTF. This chain connects TRBV28 to TRBJ1-2, with D hard to call. The CDR3 consists of 12 residues. Germline V gives CDR1 MDHEN, CDR2 SYDVKM.

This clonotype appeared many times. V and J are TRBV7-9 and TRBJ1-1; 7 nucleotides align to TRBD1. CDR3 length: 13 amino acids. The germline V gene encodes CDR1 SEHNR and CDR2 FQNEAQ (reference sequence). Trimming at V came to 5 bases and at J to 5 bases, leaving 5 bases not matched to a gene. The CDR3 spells CASSRGQVTEAFF. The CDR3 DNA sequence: TGTGCCAGCAGCCGCGGACAGGTTACTGAAGCTTTCTTT. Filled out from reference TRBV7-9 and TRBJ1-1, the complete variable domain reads DTGVSQNPRHKITKRGQNVTFRCDPISEHNRLYWYRQTLGQGPEFLTYFQNEAQLEKSRLLSDRFSAERPKGSFSTLEIQRTEQGDSAMYLCASSRGQVTEAFFGQGTRLTVV.

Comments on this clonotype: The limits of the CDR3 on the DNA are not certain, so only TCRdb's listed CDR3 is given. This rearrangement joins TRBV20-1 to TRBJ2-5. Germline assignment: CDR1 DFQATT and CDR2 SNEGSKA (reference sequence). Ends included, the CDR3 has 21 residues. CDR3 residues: CSASSAGSLYGYTFGSGTQYF.

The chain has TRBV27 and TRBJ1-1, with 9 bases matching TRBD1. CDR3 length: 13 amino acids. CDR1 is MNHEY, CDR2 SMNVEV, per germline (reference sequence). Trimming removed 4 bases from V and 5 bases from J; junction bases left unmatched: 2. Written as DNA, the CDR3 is TGTGCCAGCAGTTGGGACAGGGTTACTGAAGCTTTCTTT. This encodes CASSWDRVTEAFF.

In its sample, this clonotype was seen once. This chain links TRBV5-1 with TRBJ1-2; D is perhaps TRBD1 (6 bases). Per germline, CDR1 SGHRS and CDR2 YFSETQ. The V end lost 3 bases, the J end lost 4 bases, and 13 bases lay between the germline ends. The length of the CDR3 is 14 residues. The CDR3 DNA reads TGCGCCAGCAGCTCGACAGGTCCTTTCTATGGCTACACCTTC. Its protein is CASSSTGPFYGYTF. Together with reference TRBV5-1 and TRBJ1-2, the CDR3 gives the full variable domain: KAGVTQTPRYLIKTRGQQVTLSCSPISGHRSVSWYQQTPGQGLQFLFEYFSETQRNKGNFPGRFSGRQFSNSRSEMNVSTLELGDSALYLCASSSTGPFYGYTFGSGTRLTVV.

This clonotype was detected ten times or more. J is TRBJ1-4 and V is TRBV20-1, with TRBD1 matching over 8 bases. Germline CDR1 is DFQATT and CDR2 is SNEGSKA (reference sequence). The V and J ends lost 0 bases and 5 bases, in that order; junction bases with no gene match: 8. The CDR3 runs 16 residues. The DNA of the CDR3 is TGCAGTGCTAGAGATCCTGGACAGGGTCGGAATGAAAAACTGTTTTTT. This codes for CSARDPGQGRNEKLFF.

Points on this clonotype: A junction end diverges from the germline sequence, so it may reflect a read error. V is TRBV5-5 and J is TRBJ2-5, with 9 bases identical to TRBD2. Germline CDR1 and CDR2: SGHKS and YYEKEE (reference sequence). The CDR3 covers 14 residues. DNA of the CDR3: TGTGCCAGCCGCTTGGCGGGGGGGCAAGAGACCCAGTACTTC. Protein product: CASRLAGGQETQYF.

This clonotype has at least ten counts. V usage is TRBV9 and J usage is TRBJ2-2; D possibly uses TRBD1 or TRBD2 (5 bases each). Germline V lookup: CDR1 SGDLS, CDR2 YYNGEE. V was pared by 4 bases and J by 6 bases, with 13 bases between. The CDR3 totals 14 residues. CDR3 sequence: CASSSRLGAGELFF. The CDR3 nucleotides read TGTGCCAGCAGCTCCAGGCTGGGGGCCGGGGAGCTGTTTTTT.

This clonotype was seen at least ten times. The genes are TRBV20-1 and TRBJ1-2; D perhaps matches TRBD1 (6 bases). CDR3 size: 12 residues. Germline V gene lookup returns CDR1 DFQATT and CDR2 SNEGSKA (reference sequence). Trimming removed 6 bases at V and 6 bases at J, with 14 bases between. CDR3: CSAPDSIHGYTF. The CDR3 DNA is TGCAGTGCACCGGACAGTATCCATGGCTACACCTTC.

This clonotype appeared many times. As DNA, the CDR3 is TGTGCCAGCAGCGCAACGAGGGGGCTTGGCGGGGAGCTGTTTTTT. It codes for CASSATRGLGGELFF. V usage is TRBV7-8 and J usage is TRBJ2-2; 7 bases match TRBD1. The CDR3 consists of 15 residues. J lost 7 bases, V lost 5 bases, and 10 bases had no gene match. Germline values: CDR1 SGHVS, CDR2 FQNEAQ. Looking up the rest from reference TRBV7-8 and TRBJ2-2 gives the full variable domain: GAGVSQSPRYKVAKRGQDVALRCDPISGHVSLFWYQQALGQGPEFLTYFQNEAQLDKSGLPSDRFFAERPEGSVSTLKIQRTQQEDSAVYLCASSATRGLGGELFFGEGSRLTVL.

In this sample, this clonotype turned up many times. CDR3 residues: CSAPRGDSLVYEQYF. The CDR3 nucleotides are TGCAGTGCCCCCAGGGGGGACAGTCTCGTCTACGAGCAGTACTTC. The chain couples TRBV20-1 to TRBJ2-7, with D perhaps TRBD1 (7 bases). The V and J ends lost 6 bases and 3 bases respectively, with 21 bases between them. Germline lookup yields CDR1 DFQATT and CDR2 SNEGSKA (reference sequence). The CDR3 has 15 residues.

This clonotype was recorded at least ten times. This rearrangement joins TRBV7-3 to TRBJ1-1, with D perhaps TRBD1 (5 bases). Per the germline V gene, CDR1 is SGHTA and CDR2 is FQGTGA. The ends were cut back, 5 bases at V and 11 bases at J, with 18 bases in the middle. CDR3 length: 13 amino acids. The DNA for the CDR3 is TGTGCCAGCAGCCCGGAGACGACAGACATGGCTTTCTTT. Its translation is CASSPETTDMAFF.

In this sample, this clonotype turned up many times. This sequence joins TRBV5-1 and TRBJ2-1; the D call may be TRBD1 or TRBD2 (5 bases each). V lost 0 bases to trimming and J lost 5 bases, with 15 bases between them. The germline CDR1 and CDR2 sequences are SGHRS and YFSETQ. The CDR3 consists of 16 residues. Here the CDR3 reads CASSLEWGWTDNEQFF. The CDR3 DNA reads TGCGCCAGCAGCTTGGAATGGGGGTGGACTGACAATGAGCAGTTCTTC.

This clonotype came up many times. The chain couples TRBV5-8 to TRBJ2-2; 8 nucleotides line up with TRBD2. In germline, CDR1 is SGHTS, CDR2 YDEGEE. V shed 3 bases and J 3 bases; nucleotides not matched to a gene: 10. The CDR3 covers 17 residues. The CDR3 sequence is CASSSSPGTRHTGELFF. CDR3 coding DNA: TGTGCCAGCAGCTCGAGCCCCGGGACTAGGCACACCGGGGAGCTGTTTTTT.

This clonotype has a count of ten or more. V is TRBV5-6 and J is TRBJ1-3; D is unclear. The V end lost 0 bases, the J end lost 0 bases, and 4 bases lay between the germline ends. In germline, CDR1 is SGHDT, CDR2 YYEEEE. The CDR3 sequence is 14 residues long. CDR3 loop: CASSLDSSGNTIYF. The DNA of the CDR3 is TGTGCCAGCAGCTTGGACAGCTCTGGAAACACCATATATTTT.

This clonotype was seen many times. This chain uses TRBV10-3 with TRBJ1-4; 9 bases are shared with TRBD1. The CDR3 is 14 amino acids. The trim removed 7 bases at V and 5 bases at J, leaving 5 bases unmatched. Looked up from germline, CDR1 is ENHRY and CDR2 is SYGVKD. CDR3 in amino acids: CAIKRDRENEKLFF. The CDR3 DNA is TGTGCCATCAAACGGGACAGGGAGAATGAAAAACTGTTTTTT.